This TCR beta chain comes out of a study of T cells after yellow fever vaccination. CDR1 MNHEY and CDR2 SMNVEV come from the germline V gene (reference sequence). The CDR3 has 12 amino acids. Trimming stripped 6 bases from V and 6 bases from J, with 11 bases between. In TCRdb, the 5' RACE reads were re-called with MiXCR into one record per CDR3 protein. The sample includes under 300,000 distinct CDR3 sequences, less than 8.5% of them seen just once. In its sample, this clonotype was seen a few times. Its antigen is undetermined. Notes on the study in general: Researchers cautioned that FACS-sorted repertoires could harbor abundant clonotypes contaminating from the bulk population. Reappearing after the booster were most of the clones from primary vaccination (around 96% CD4, about 88% CD8). The CD4 compartment and the CD8 compartment contained a small share of clonotypes in common.

The chain uses TRBV27 and TRBJ1-1; D gene unclear. The TCR originated in a man aged 25-40 years who received the YFV17D yellow fever vaccine. The sequences come from CD4+ T cells sorted from PBMCs, collected 15 days after the yellow fever booster vaccination. The CDR3: CASSGDGAEAFF. The CDR3 DNA reads TGTGCCAGCAGCGGGGATGGTGCTGAAGCTTTCTTT.